The rows below give T cell receptor beta chains drawn from one sample of a study of shared clonotypes between healthy human individuals. The protocol was immunoSEQ multiplex PCR, while the TCRdb copy is restricted to in-frame clones and leaves out a portion. The sample carries under 1,100,000 clones, approximately 80% recorded once. Sequencing was done on a sample of memory CD4+ T cells from PBMCs. The origin of the receptors is a man aged 18 to 29 in good health. Some clones in this sample may be carry-over from other donors' samples. CDR3s include the opening cysteine and the closing phenylalanine or tryptophan. Fields, in order: D gene, clone size, V gene, J gene, CDR3 protein, CDR3 DNA. The D gene is left open where the match is weak. Clone size is stated in some rows and not others, as once, few, many or a class when expanded.

D gene: .
clone size: .
V gene: TRBV6-6
J gene: TRBJ2-7
CDR3 protein: CATRDVTYEQYF
CDR3 DNA: TGTGCCACCCGGGACGTCACCTACGAGCAGTACTTC

D gene: .
clone size: few
V gene: TRBV30
J gene: TRBJ2-2
CDR3 protein: CAWSLDGTGELFF
CDR3 DNA: TGTGCCTGGAGTCTGGACGGCACCGGGGAGCTGTTTTTT

D gene: TRBD1
clone size: .
V gene: TRBV7-2
J gene: TRBJ2-2
CDR3 protein: CASSLNYGTDTGELFF
CDR3 DNA: TGTGCCAGCAGCCTGAATTACGGGACAGACACCGGGGAGCTGTTTTTT

D gene: .
clone size: .
V gene: TRBV5-6
J gene: TRBJ2-7
CDR3 protein: CASSLWGGYEQYF
CDR3 DNA: TGTGCCAGCAGCTTGTGGGGCGGCTACGAGCAGTACTTC

D gene: .
clone size: .
V gene: TRBV29-1
J gene: TRBJ2-6
CDR3 protein: CSVGAYSGANVLTF
CDR3 DNA: TGCAGCGTTGGCGCCTACTCTGGGGCCAACGTCCTGACTTTC

D gene: .
clone size: .
V gene: TRBV14
J gene: TRBJ1-1
CDR3 protein: CASSQGLVAWRGRVGTEAFF
CDR3 DNA: TGTGCCAGCAGCCAAGGGCTCGTTGCGTGGAGGGGACGGGTCGGTACTGAAGCTTTCTTT

D gene: .
clone size: .
V gene: TRBV7-2
J gene: TRBJ1-2
CDR3 protein: CASSSYREYGYTF
CDR3 DNA: TGTGCCAGCAGCTCCTACAGGGAGTATGGCTACACCTTC

D gene: TRBD1
clone size: .
V gene: TRBV2
J gene: TRBJ1-1
CDR3 protein: CASSGTGENEAFF
CDR3 DNA: TGTGCCAGCAGTGGGACAGGGGAAAATGAAGCTTTCTTT

D gene: .
clone size: .
V gene: TRBV5-4
J gene: TRBJ2-1
CDR3 protein: CASSLAASSGVYNEQFF
CDR3 DNA: TGTGCCAGCAGCTTGGCGGCTTCCTCGGGGGTTTACAATGAGCAGTTCTTC

D gene: TRBD2
clone size: .
V gene: TRBV6-6
J gene: TRBJ2-1
CDR3 protein: CASSYRREVPNEQFF
CDR3 DNA: TGTGCCAGCAGTTACAGGCGGGAGGTTCCCAATGAGCAGTTCTTC

D gene: TRBD1
clone size: .
V gene: TRBV5-3
J gene: TRBJ1-5
CDR3 protein: CARSSGQGSGQPQHF
CDR3 DNA: TGTGCCAGAAGCTCGGGACAGGGTTCCGGTCAGCCCCAGCATTTT

D gene: TRBD1
clone size: .
V gene: TRBV6-5
J gene: TRBJ1-6
CDR3 protein: CASSYSDRGDSPLHF
CDR3 DNA: TGTGCCAGCAGTTACTCGGACAGGGGGGATTCACCCCTCCACTTT

D gene: .
clone size: .
V gene: TRBV27
J gene: TRBJ2-7
CDR3 protein: CASSLLSGSYEQYF
CDR3 DNA: TGTGCCAGCAGTTTATTGTCCGGGTCCTACGAGCAGTACTTC

D gene: .
clone size: .
V gene: TRBV5-1
J gene: TRBJ2-1
CDR3 protein: CASSLVAGAENEQFF
CDR3 DNA: TGCGCCAGCAGCTTAGTAGCAGGGGCAGAGAATGAGCAGTTCTTC

D gene: TRBD1
clone size: .
V gene: TRBV6-5
J gene: TRBJ1-1
CDR3 protein: CASSYDRDTEAFF
CDR3 DNA: TGTGCCAGCAGTTACGACAGGGACACTGAAGCTTTCTTT

D gene: .
clone size: .
V gene: TRBV5-3
J gene: TRBJ2-6
CDR3 protein: CARSSVREGSSGANVLTF
CDR3 DNA: TGTGCCAGAAGCTCTGTCAGGGAAGGGAGCTCTGGGGCCAACGTCCTGACTTTC

D gene: .
clone size: .
V gene: TRBV27
J gene: TRBJ2-3
CDR3 protein: CASRRRALDTQYF
CDR3 DNA: TGTGCCAGCAGACGGAGGGCCCTGGATACGCAGTATTTT

D gene: .
clone size: .
V gene: TRBV18
J gene: TRBJ1-5
CDR3 protein: CASSRFVGGDQPQHF
CDR3 DNA: TGTGCCAGCTCACGGTTTGTGGGGGGCGATCAGCCCCAGCATTTT

D gene: .
clone size: .
V gene: TRBV5-6
J gene: TRBJ1-1
CDR3 protein: CASSPATRSAEAFF
CDR3 DNA: TGTGCCAGCAGCCCCGCTACAAGGAGCGCTGAAGCTTTCTTT

D gene: TRBD1
clone size: .
V gene: TRBV29-1
J gene: TRBJ1-1
CDR3 protein: CSVDRTGETEAFF
CDR3 DNA: TGCAGCGTAGATAGGACAGGGGAGACTGAAGCTTTCTTT

D gene: .
clone size: .
V gene: TRBV2
J gene: TRBJ2-5
CDR3 protein: CASPSGTNEETQYF
CDR3 DNA: TGTGCCAGCCCCTCCGGGACAAACGAAGAGACCCAGTACTTC

D gene: TRBD2
clone size: many
V gene: TRBV28
J gene: TRBJ2-5
CDR3 protein: CASWTSGSVETQYF
CDR3 DNA: TGTGCCAGCTGGACTAGCGGGAGTGTTGAGACCCAGTACTTC

D gene: .
clone size: .
V gene: TRBV5-1
J gene: TRBJ1-2
CDR3 protein: CASSSGELFYGYTF
CDR3 DNA: TGCGCCAGCAGCTCAGGGGAACTTTTCTATGGCTACACCTTC

D gene: .
clone size: .
V gene: TRBV28
J gene: TRBJ1-2
CDR3 protein: CASSLPGHFYGYTF
CDR3 DNA: TGTGCCAGCAGTTTACCGGGACACTTCTATGGCTACACCTTC

D gene: .
clone size: .
V gene: TRBV11-2
J gene: TRBJ2-1
CDR3 protein: CASSWGDGYNEQFF
CDR3 DNA: TGTGCCAGCAGCTGGGGGGACGGCTACAATGAGCAGTTCTTC

D gene: .
clone size: .
V gene: TRBV10-2
J gene: TRBJ1-2
CDR3 protein: CASSEEGYGYTF
CDR3 DNA: TGCGCCAGCAGCGAAGAGGGCTATGGCTACACCTTC

D gene: .
clone size: few
V gene: TRBV2
J gene: TRBJ1-1
CDR3 protein: CASSVGQGNTEAFF
CDR3 DNA: TGTGCCAGCAGTGTTGGTCAAGGGAACACTGAAGCTTTCTTT

D gene: .
clone size: .
V gene: TRBV5-8
J gene: TRBJ1-1
CDR3 protein: CASSSWRVNTEAFF
CDR3 DNA: TGTGCCAGCAGCTCTTGGCGGGTGAACACTGAAGCTTTCTTT

D gene: .
clone size: .
V gene: TRBV28
J gene: TRBJ2-6
CDR3 protein: CASSLNFRASGANVLTF
CDR3 DNA: TGTGCCAGCAGTTTGAATTTCAGGGCCTCTGGGGCCAACGTCCTGACTTTC

D gene: TRBD1
clone size: .
V gene: TRBV14
J gene: TRBJ2-7
CDR3 protein: CASSPLRTGQTYEQYF
CDR3 DNA: TGTGCCAGCAGCCCCCTAAGGACAGGGCAGACCTACGAGCAGTACTTC